Below are 10 T cell receptor beta chains sequenced from a single sample in a study of technical replicates of blood from a few donors. TCRdb's copy holds only in-frame clones and misses some; the assay was immunoSEQ multiplex PCR. The profile shows over 75,000 clones, nearly 97% of them singletons. Sequenced sample: T cells isolated from PBMCs. The source of these receptors is a human donor in good health.

Only one count was recorded for this clone. In DNA form, the CDR3 reads TGTGCCAGCAGTCTTAGACAGGCAAGCTCCTATAATTCACCCCTCCACTTT. Its protein product is CASSLRQASSYNSPLHF. The gene calls are TRBV28 and TRBJ1-6, with D possibly matching TRBD1 (6 bases). Looked up from germline, CDR1 is MDHEN and CDR2 is SYDVKM. This CDR3 contains 17 residues. The ends were cut back, 5 bases at V and 0 bases at J, with 14 bases in the middle. Complete variable domain (other parts from reference TRBV28 and TRBJ1-6): DVKVTQSSRYLVKRTGEKVFLECVQDMDHENMFWYRQDPGLGLRLIYFSYDVKMKEKGDIPEGYSVSREKKERFSLILESASTNQTSMYLCASSLRQASSYNSPLHFGNGTRLTVT.

V usage is TRBV6-5 and J usage is TRBJ2-1, with 11 bases lining up with TRBD1. With 6 bases clipped from V and 6 bases from J, the junction kept 7 bases outside the gene matches. From germline, CDR1 is MNHEY and CDR2 SVGAGI. This CDR3 comprises 15 residues. CDR3 DNA sequence: TGTGCCAGCAGATCCGGGACAGGGGGTAGCAATGAGCAGTTCTTC. Translating gives CASRSGTGGSNEQFF.

This clone has just a few counts. The chain recombines TRBV6-4 with TRBJ1-5, with a tentative D call TRBD1 (5 bases). Germline CDR1 MRHNA, CDR2 SNTAGT. This CDR3 spans 14 amino acids. Trimming took 1 base from V and 6 from J, leaving 10 bases between them. The CDR3 here is CASSDWGFSQPQHF. The CDR3 DNA reads as TGTGCCAGCAGTGACTGGGGCTTCAGTCAGCCCCAGCATTTT.

This clone was detected only once. The chain is built from TRBV2 and TRBJ1-6, with D hard to call. The CDR3 spans 12 residues. Germline V gives CDR1 SNHLY, CDR2 FYNNEI. Trimming removed 8 bases at V and 5 bases at J, with 7 bases between. The CDR3: CASGTDNSPLHF. CDR3 bases: TGTGCCAGCGGAACAGATAATTCACCCCTCCACTTT.

The chain combines TRBV12-5 with TRBJ1-1, with a tentative D call TRBD1 (5 bases). The ends were cut back, 0 bases at V and 1 base at J, with 6 bases in the middle. Looked up from germline, CDR1 is LGHNT and CDR2 is FRNRAP. This CDR3 contains 14 residues. CDR3 bases: TGTGCTAGTGGTTTGGTGGGGCCGAACACTGAAGCTTTCTTT. Encoded protein: CASGLVGPNTEAFF.

A note on this clone: An end of the junction does not agree with germline; a read error may underlie this. The gene calls are TRBV19 and TRBJ2-1; 8 positions agree with TRBD2. Germline V lookup: CDR1 LNHDA, CDR2 SQIVND (reference sequence). CDR3 length: 15 residues. This chain's CDR3 is CASNIDGRGYNEQFF. In nucleotides, the CDR3 is TGTGCCAGTAATATAGACGGGAGGGGCTACAATGAGCAGTTCTTC.

The J gene is TRBJ2-1, the V gene TRBV6-5; 7 nucleotides match TRBD1. V shed 2 bases, J shed 0 bases, and the junction held 4 bases outside the gene matches. CDR1 and CDR2 from the germline V gene are MNHEY and SVGAGI. The CDR3 extends over 16 amino acids. The chain's CDR3 is CASSYADRPSYNEQFF. CDR3 nucleotides: TGTGCCAGCAGTTACGCGGACAGGCCCTCCTACAATGAGCAGTTCTTC.

V and J are TRBV5-8 and TRBJ2-1, with D possibly being TRBD2 (7 bases). The ends were cut back, 0 bases at V and 9 bases at J, with 22 bases in the middle. This CDR3 contains 17 residues. CDR1 SGHTS and CDR2 YDEGEE come from the germline V gene. CDR3 amino acids: CASSLAEGGERSFEQFF. CDR3 coding DNA: TGTGCCAGCAGCTTGGCCGAAGGGGGGGAGCGAAGTTTTGAGCAGTTCTTC.

V is TRBV4-1 and J is TRBJ2-1; 7 nucleotides align to TRBD2. The trim removed 0 bases at V and 7 bases at J, leaving 6 bases unmatched. The CDR3 is 15 residues long. The germline gives CDR1 MGHRA, CDR2 YSYEKL. In nucleotides, the CDR3 is TGCGCCAGCAGCCAAGAACTAGCGAACTTAAATGAGCAGTTCTTC. Amino acids: CASSQELANLNEQFF.

J is TRBJ2-1 and V is TRBV7-6; no definite D call. CDR3 length: 16 amino acids. The germline gives CDR1 SGHVS, CDR2 FNYEAQ. V lost 5 bases to trimming and J lost 0 bases, with 14 bases between them. CDR3 sequence (DNA): TGTGCCAGCAGCCAAAACAGTGCCAGCTCCTACAATGAGCAGTTCTTC. It encodes CASSQNSASSYNEQFF.